Listed below are T cell receptor beta chains from one sample, sequenced in a study of graft-versus-host responses after intestinal transplantation. Antigen specificity for these receptors is unknown. The method was immunoSEQ multiplex PCR; TCRdb's version includes in-frame clones alone and lacks a portion of them. Of 100,000 to 140,000 clones listed, approximately 86% are singletons. The sequencing here drew on unstimulated CD4+ T cells sorted from spleen or lymph node cells, taken before transplant. These receptors all stem from a human donor who was the organ donor for an intestinal transplant. Both conserved end residues are part of each CDR3. The order of the fields is V gene, J gene, CDR3 protein.

V: TRBV5-5; J: TRBJ2-5; CDR3: CASTRRGVGETQYF
V: TRBV10-3; J: TRBJ2-7; CDR3: CAISDGGYEQYF
V: TRBV19; J: TRBJ1-5; CDR3: CASSIGQGGQPQHF
V: TRBV14; J: TRBJ2-7; CDR3: CASSHYIRDLIYEQYF
V: TRBV7-2; J: TRBJ1-5; CDR3: CASSLEGAAVNQPQHF
V: TRBV19; J: TRBJ1-2; CDR3: CASSGRTRLNYGYTF
V: TRBV19; J: TRBJ1-2; CDR3: CASSSGWTNYGYTF
V: TRBV9; J: TRBJ1-2; CDR3: CASSVEVSTPYGYTF
V: TRBV7-2; J: TRBJ2-1; CDR3: CASSSQASLTNEQFF
V: TRBV2; J: TRBJ1-4; CDR3: CASSGQTNEKLFF
V: TRBV10-3; J: TRBJ2-7; CDR3: CAISPASRSYEQYF
V: TRBV30; J: TRBJ1-3; CDR3: CAWTGGSGNTIYF
V: TRBV9; J: TRBJ1-3; CDR3: CASSAPQGTGNTIYF
V: TRBV19; J: TRBJ1-1; CDR3: CASSIGDIITEAFF
V: TRBV28; J: TRBJ2-7; CDR3: CASSLEGYEQYF
V: TRBV10-3; J: TRBJ2-6; CDR3: CAISATQTANVLTF
V: TRBV21-1; J: TRBJ1-5; CDR3: CASSKVRRDQPQHF
V: TRBV7-9; J: TRBJ1-2; CDR3: CASSLAGGYTF
V: TRBV5-1; J: TRBJ1-2; CDR3: CASTPTGNYGYTF
V: TRBV6-5; J: TRBJ2-7; CDR3: CASRFRDRGGEQYF
V: TRBV30; J: TRBJ1-2; CDR3: CAWGQGSFGYTF
V: TRBV5-6; J: TRBJ2-5; CDR3: CASRRRGTSQETQYF
V: TRBV7-9; J: TRBJ2-1; CDR3: CASSLPGLADNEQFF
V: TRBV27; J: TRBJ2-7; CDR3: CAITPAGGGGYEQYF
V: TRBV9; J: TRBJ1-1; CDR3: CASSPRTSENTEAFF
V: TRBV19; J: TRBJ1-1; CDR3: CASRSSEGTEAFF
V: TRBV19; J: TRBJ2-3; CDR3: CASKDRGRGVDTQYF
V: TRBV7-3; J: TRBJ2-2; CDR3: CASSLGRTNTGELFF
V: TRBV10-1; J: TRBJ2-1; CDR3: CASSELSGPSSYNEQFF
V: TRBV6-4; J: TRBJ2-1; CDR3: CASTSLAGFYNEQFF
V: TRBV5-6; J: TRBJ2-7; CDR3: CASSWGQLYEQYF
V: TRBV11-3; J: TRBJ1-4; CDR3: CASSRGQIYATNEKLFF
V: TRBV27; J: TRBJ2-2; CDR3: CASSLVAGELFF
V: TRBV7-6; J: TRBJ1-4; CDR3: CASSSRGGGEKLFF
V: TRBV6-1; J: TRBJ1-1; CDR3: CASSLQRDTEAFF
V: TRBV9; J: TRBJ2-3; CDR3: CASSVAWGQLTDTQYF
V: TRBV5-4; J: TRBJ2-3; CDR3: CASTDSWTDTQYF
V: TRBV11-1; J: TRBJ2-1; CDR3: CASMPGGKGEQFF
V: TRBV5-1; J: TRBJ2-1; CDR3: CASSLISSSSYNEQFF
V: TRBV5-1; J: TRBJ1-1; CDR3: CASSRTGEDTEAFF